This T cell receptor (beta chain) was identified in a study of CD8+CD57+ T cells in acquired aplastic anemia. Between the trimmed V and J ends, which lost 10 bases and 10 bases, there was a span of 20 bases. Per the germline V gene, CDR1 is PRHDT and CDR2 is FYEKMQ (reference sequence). This CDR3 is 14 amino acids long. Genomic DNA constituted the template upon which TCR beta VDJ and CDR3 profiling was performed. TCRdb itself ran the reads through MiXCR, one entry per CDR3 protein. The sample shows hundreds of thousands of distinct CDR3 sequences, around 32% of them seen only once. This clonotype was counted at least ten times. Patients included in sequencing had previously demonstrated CD8+CD57+ cell expansion by flow cytometry. Therapy had not been given to patients before blood sampling.

Sample: sorted CD4+, CD8+, or CD8+CD57+ T cells (not recorded which) from PBMCs. The chain couples TRBV13 to TRBJ1-6, with D possibly matching TRBD1 (6 bases). This receptor was obtained from a human donor with aplastic anemia. For the CDR3, the DNA is TGTGCCACCACTGTTCGGGGTACAGGGTCACCCCTCCACTTT. Residues: CATTVRGTGSPLHF.